This T cell receptor beta chain was captured by sequencing in a study of blood T cell repertoires in COVID-19. About the research overall: PBMCs, B-cell-depleted T cells, or T cells were the source of the cDNA or gDNA that made up the material.

In the original analysis: Scientists estimated how many nucleated cells there were by amplifying reference gene primers. Here immunoSEQ multiplex PCR was the method, and the copy in TCRdb shows in-frame clones only, minus some. The D gene and trimming were derived from the DNA, and the V and J assignments and clone size from that table. The sample records 360,000 or so clones, roughly nine tenths being singletons. Self-reported history from a screening survey and questionnaire set each donor's cohort. Recovery meant two consecutive negative NP/OP PCR tests, professional clearance, or resolved symptoms. From germline, CDR1 is SGHKS and CDR2 YYEKEE (reference sequence). Trimming cost V 0 bases and J 10 bases, with 22 bases left between them. CDR3 length equals 17 residues.

The TCR comes from a woman in her 30s who had recovered from COVID-19. The chain couples TRBV5-5 to TRBJ2-2; perhaps TRBD2 as D (6 bases). Material for sequencing was PBMCs or T cells enriched from blood (not recorded which). The CDR3 loop is CASSLVLGEEVKEELFF. The CDR3 DNA follows: TGTGCCAGCAGCTTGGTCTTAGGGGAGGAGGTAAAGGAGGAGCTGTTTTTT.